This T cell receptor (beta chain) appears in the sequencing data of a study of CD8 T cells in ankylosing spondylitis. Overall study findings and caveats: CD8+ cells made up the disease-linked clones, which were relatively rare in peripheral blood. Disease-linked clones reportedly concentrated significantly in matched ankylosing spondylitis synovial fluid. There was a TCR beta motif, made of fewer than 10 highly homologous variants, that appeared characteristic of ankylosing spondylitis blood. Earlier literature documents some of the motif variants in reactive arthritis synovial fluid and blood.

This clonotype appeared a few times. The target antigen is unknown. One entry per CDR3 protein results from TCRdb running MiXCR on the 5' RACE reads. The profile shows approximately 540,000 distinct CDR3 sequences, 10% to 15% of them singletons. The sequenced sample was blood, either unsorted or a sorted T cell fraction (not recorded which). The origin of this receptor is a male donor with ankylosing spondylitis.

The CDR3 region has the DNA TGTGCCACCAACCAGGACAGGGGAGACTCACCCCTCCACTTT. It encodes CATNQDRGDSPLHF. The V gene is TRBV2, the J gene TRBJ1-6; the match to TRBD1 covers 9 bases. The germline V gene has CDR1 SNHLY and CDR2 FYNNEI. This CDR3 has 14 residues. V lost 10 bases and J lost 10; bases outside the gene matches: 11.